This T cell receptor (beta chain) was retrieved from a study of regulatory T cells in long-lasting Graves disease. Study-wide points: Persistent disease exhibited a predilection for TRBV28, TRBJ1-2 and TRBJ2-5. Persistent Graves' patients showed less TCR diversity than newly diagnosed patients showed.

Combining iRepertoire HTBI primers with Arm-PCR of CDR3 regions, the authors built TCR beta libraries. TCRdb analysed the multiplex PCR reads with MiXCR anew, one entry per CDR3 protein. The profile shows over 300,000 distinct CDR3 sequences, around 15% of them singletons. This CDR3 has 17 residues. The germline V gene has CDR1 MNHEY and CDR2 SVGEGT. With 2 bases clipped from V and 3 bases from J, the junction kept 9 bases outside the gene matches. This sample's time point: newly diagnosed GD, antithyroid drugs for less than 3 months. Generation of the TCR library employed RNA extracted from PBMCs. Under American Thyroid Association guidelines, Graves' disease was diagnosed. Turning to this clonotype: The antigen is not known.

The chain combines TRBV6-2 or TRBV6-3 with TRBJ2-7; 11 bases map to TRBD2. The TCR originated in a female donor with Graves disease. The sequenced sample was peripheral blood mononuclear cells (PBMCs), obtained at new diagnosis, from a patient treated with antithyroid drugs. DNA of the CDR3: TGTGCCAGCAGTTACCACTCCCTAGCGGGGGGTTACTACGAGCAGTACTTC. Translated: CASSYHSLAGGYYEQYF.